The 19 T cell receptor beta chains presented below share a single source sample, sequenced in a study of blood T cell repertoires in COVID-19. Method: immunoSEQ multiplex PCR; TCRdb's copy keeps in-frame clones and lacks some. The sample comprises about 78,000 clones, approximately 86% of which are singletons, and less than 5% rests with the top ten. The sample consisted of peripheral blood. The receptors originated from a man aged 50 to 59 with active or convalescent COVID-19.

The genes are TRBV9 and TRBJ2-1; 7 bases map to TRBD1. The CDR3 is made up of 15 amino acids. Germline V gene lookup returns CDR1 SGDLS and CDR2 YYNGEE. With V trimmed by 1 base and J by 3 bases, 4 bases remained unmatched. The CDR3 sequence: CASSVSGTDYNEQFF. For the CDR3, the DNA is TGTGCCAGCAGCGTATCTGGGACAGACTACAATGAGCAGTTCTTC. Based on the CDR3 plus reference TRBV9 and TRBJ2-1, the full variable domain is DSGVTQTPKHLITATGQRVTLRCSPRSGDLSVYWYQQSLDQGLQFLIQYYNGEERAKGNILERFSAQQFPDLHSELNLSSLELGDSALYFCASSVSGTDYNEQFFGPGTRLTVL.

The chain couples TRBV13 to TRBJ1-4, with TRBD1 matching 8 bases. CDR1 and CDR2 from the germline V gene are PRHDT and FYEKMQ (reference sequence). This CDR3 contains 15 residues. V gave up 0 bases and J gave up 8 bases; unmatched junction bases: 5. CDR3 protein: CASSLGDRVTEKLFF. For the CDR3, the DNA is TGTGCCAGCAGCTTAGGGGACAGGGTGACCGAAAAACTGTTTTTT.

The chain combines TRBV5-1 with TRBJ1-2; D remains ambiguous. CDR3 length: 13 amino acids. Germline assignment: CDR1 SGHRS and CDR2 YFSETQ. The V and J ends lost 3 bases and 3 bases respectively, with 9 bases between them. CDR3 coding DNA: TGCGCCAGCAGCTCGGACGGGGACTATGGCTACACCTTC. It is translated as CASSSDGDYGYTF.

The V gene is TRBV4-1, the J gene TRBJ2-3, with a possible D match to TRBD2 (5 bases). The V gene lost 0 bases and the J gene lost 0 bases, with 10 bases spanning the gap. The CDR3 is 16 amino acids. CDR1 is MGHRA and CDR2 is YSYEKL in the germline V gene. CDR3 amino acids: CASSQDYGESTDTQYF. The CDR3 nucleotides are TGCGCCAGCAGCCAAGATTATGGGGAGAGCACAGATACGCAGTATTTT.

The genes are TRBV10-1 and TRBJ1-6; D gene uncertain. V was trimmed by 2 bases and J by 8 bases, leaving 7 bases between them. The CDR3 totals 13 residues. Germline V gene lookup returns CDR1 WNHNN and CDR2 SYGVQD (reference sequence). In DNA form, the CDR3 reads TGCGCCAGCAGTGAGGGCGGTCATTCACCCCTCCACTTT. Its translation: CASSEGGHSPLHF.

The chain uses TRBV28 and TRBJ1-1; D gene unclear. This CDR3 has 15 amino acids. Germline V CDR1 and CDR2: MDHEN, SYDVKM. V lost 5 bases and J lost 5, with 18 bases in between. The CDR3 is CASSPNPQDYTEAFF. The CDR3 coding sequence is TGTGCCAGCAGTCCTAATCCCCAGGACTATACTGAAGCTTTCTTT.

This rearrangement joins TRBV12-5 to TRBJ1-1, with TRBD1 matching over 9 bases. Trimming at V came to 5 bases and at J to 4 bases, leaving 5 bases not matched to a gene. CDR1 and CDR2 (germline): LGHNT, FRNRAP. CDR3 length equals 14 residues. The CDR3 DNA is TGTGCTAGTGGTCGCGGACAGGGGACCACTGAAGCTTTCTTT. It specifies CASGRGQGTTEAFF.

This sequence joins TRBV4-3 and TRBJ1-2; D possibly corresponds to TRBD1 (6 bases). The V end lost 1 base, the J end lost 7 bases, and 10 bases lay between the germline ends. The CDR3 consists of 13 residues. Per the germline V gene, CDR1 is LGHNA and CDR2 is YSLEER. The CDR3 region is CASSQAQGIGYTF. The CDR3 nucleotides read TGCGCCAGCAGCCAAGCCCAGGGGATTGGCTACACCTTC.

The chain recombines TRBV29-1 with TRBJ2-2; TRBD1 matches at 10 bases. Germline V gene sequence: CDR1 SQVTM, CDR2 ANQGSEA. J was trimmed by 5 bases and V by 7 bases; bases with no gene match: 7. There are 14 residues in the CDR3. For the CDR3, the DNA is TGCAGCGGCCGGGACAGGGGACAAACCGGGGAGCTGTTTTTT. It is translated as CSGRDRGQTGELFF.

In this sample, this clone turned up once. The chain couples TRBV28 to TRBJ1-4, with a tentative D call TRBD1 (6 bases). CDR1 and CDR2 from the germline V gene are MDHEN and SYDVKM. The CDR3 extends over 17 amino acids. The DNA for the CDR3 is TGTGCGAGCCGGGGGGCGGATTATTGGGAATCCAATGAAAAACTGTTTTTT. It codes for CASRGADYWESNEKLFF.

Only a few counts were recorded for this clone. The V gene is TRBV6-1, the J gene TRBJ1-6; possibly TRBD1 for D (5 bases). Trimming took 0 bases from V and 9 from J, leaving 12 bases between them. Looked up from germline, CDR1 is MNHNS and CDR2 is SASEGT. This CDR3 is built from 15 residues. CDR3 sequence: CASSEAGGSTSPLHF. The DNA for the CDR3 is TGTGCCAGCAGTGAAGCGGGGGGGAGTACTTCACCCCTCCACTTT.

This sequence joins TRBV29-1 and TRBJ1-1, with TRBD1 identical over 12 bases. Trimming removed 6 bases from V and 4 bases from J; junction bases left unmatched: 6. Per the germline V gene, CDR1 is SQVTM and CDR2 is ANQGSEA. The CDR3 runs 14 residues. CDR3 coding DNA: TGCAGCGTGGGGACAGGGGGCTGGAGCACTGAAGCTTTCTTT. Protein product: CSVGTGGWSTEAFF.

The chain employs TRBV6-5 and TRBJ1-1; maybe TRBD1 (6 bases). The germline gives CDR1 MNHEY, CDR2 SVGAGI. CDR3 length: 13 residues. Trimming stripped 4 bases from V and 3 bases from J, with 9 bases between. The CDR3 is CASSSAGDTEAFF. The CDR3 coding sequence is TGTGCCAGCAGTTCCGCAGGGGACACTGAAGCTTTCTTT.

This clone was observed once. The CDR3 nucleotides read TGTGCCAGCAGCTTAGGCAGGGGTGGGGCCAACGTCCTGACTTTC. Its translation: CASSLGRGGANVLTF. The V gene is TRBV11-2, the J gene TRBJ2-6; D might be TRBD1 (6 bases). Germline V gene lookup returns CDR1 SGHAT and CDR2 FQNNGV. Between the trimmed V and J ends, which lost 1 base and 3 bases, there was a span of 7 bases. The CDR3 is made up of 15 amino acids. Full variable domain (remainder filled in from reference TRBV11-2 and TRBJ2-6): EAGVAQSPRYKIIEKRQSVAFWCNPISGHATLYWYQQILGQGPKLLIQFQNNGVVDDSQLPKDRFSAERLKGVDSTLKIQPAKLEDSAVYLCASSLGRGGANVLTFGAGSRLTVL.

The V call is TRBV28, the J call TRBJ1-5, with D possibly TRBD1 on 6 matching bases. There are 15 residues in the CDR3. Germline V gene lookup returns CDR1 MDHEN and CDR2 SYDVKM. The V and J ends lost 6 bases and 0 bases respectively, with 12 bases between them. Here the CDR3 DNA reads TGTGCCAGCAGATCAGGGGCGGTTAGCAATCAGCCCCAGCATTTT. The encoded protein is CASRSGAVSNQPQHF.

V is TRBV19 and J is TRBJ2-3; D is undetermined. The CDR3 has 13 residues. V gave up 6 bases and J gave up 3 bases, with 10 bases separating them. From germline, CDR1 is LNHDA and CDR2 SQIVND (reference sequence). The CDR3 spells CASRLAGTDTQYF. CDR3 sequence (DNA): TGTGCCAGTAGGCTTGCCGGTACAGATACGCAGTATTTT.

The chain links TRBV2 to TRBJ1-4, with D unresolved. V gave up 6 bases and J gave up 7 bases, with 12 bases separating them. Germline values: CDR1 SNHLY, CDR2 FYNNEI. The CDR3 is 13 residues long. The CDR3 here is CASRNLIAEKLFF. The CDR3 region has the DNA TGTGCCAGCAGGAACCTAATTGCTGAAAAACTGTTTTTT. Full variable domain (remainder filled in from reference TRBV2 and TRBJ1-4): EPEVTQTPSHQVTQMGQEVILRCVPISNHLYFYWYRQILGQKVEFLVSFYNNEISEKSEIFDDQFSVERPDGSNFTLKIRSTKLEDSAMYFCASRNLIAEKLFFGSGTQLSVL.

CDR3 coding DNA: TGTGCCAGCACTCCAGCTCGCACCTCAGGTTATAATGAAAAACTGTTTTTT. It codes for CASTPARTSGYNEKLFF. This chain links TRBV28 with TRBJ1-4; no clear D. Trimming left V 7 bases short and J 4 bases short, with 22 bases between. This CDR3 comprises 17 residues. CDR1 MDHEN and CDR2 SYDVKM come from the germline V gene.

The chain joins TRBV24-1 to TRBJ2-5; 16 bases line up with TRBD2. Germline V gives CDR1 KGHDR, CDR2 SFDVKD. This CDR3 spans 16 amino acids. Unmatched junction bases numbered 4, after V lost 5 bases and J lost 5 bases. This chain's CDR3 is CATSAGTSGGAETQYF. CDR3 coding DNA: TGTGCCACCAGTGCCGGGACTAGCGGGGGGGCCGAGACCCAGTACTTC.